Listed here is a single TCR beta chain. As originally analysed: Reference gene primers were amplified, and this amplification served to estimate nucleated cell counts. Profiled with immunoSEQ multiplex PCR; TCRdb holds only in-frame clones, not every one. V and J calls and clone size are those listed in that table; D and trimming were worked out from the DNA. The table shows some 200,000 clones, with about 85% occurring only once. This record comes from a study of blood T cell repertoires in COVID-19. Across the whole study: Collection of acute and convalescent COVID-19 samples took place in the United States, Italy and Spain.

Germline assignment: CDR1 SGHVS and CDR2 FQNEAQ. The CDR3 extends over 15 amino acids. V lost 4 bases, J lost 7 bases, and 20 bases lay in between. The specimen was peripheral blood. This receptor was obtained from a woman aged 60-75 years who had recovered from COVID-19. This chain joins TRBV7-8 and TRBJ2-7; D may be TRBD1 (6 bases). Here the CDR3 DNA reads TGTGCCAGCAGCTGGGGGCGGACACCTCAAAGGGAGCAGTACTTC. This encodes CASSWGRTPQREQYF.